Listed below are T cell receptor beta chains from one sample, sequenced in a study of T and B cells in COVID-19 patients. From the multiplex PCR reads, TCRdb called clonotypes with MiXCR, one entry per CDR3 protein. The sample has around 10,000 distinct CDR3 sequences, around 35% seen once. The material sequenced was blood. These receptors all stem from a human donor with active COVID-19. Both conserved end residues are part of each CDR3. The order of the fields is D gene, clone size, J gene, V gene, CDR3 length, CDR3 protein, CDR3 DNA. D genes are given only for firm matches. Clone size is given for some rows only: seen once, a few or many times, or a class if the clone is expanded.

TRBD1 | - | TRBJ2-1 | TRBV29-1 | 14 | CSVEPTGGAFPQFF | TGCAGCGTTGAGCCCACAGGGGGCGCGTTCCCCCAGTTCTTC
- | - | TRBJ2-1 | TRBV5-6 | 12 | CASGAGDNEQFF | TGTGCCAGCGGGGCAGGGGACAATGAGCAGTTCTTC
TRBD1 | - | TRBJ1-4 | TRBV20-1 | 15 | CSARDLGQGWEKLFF | TGCAGTGCTAGAGATTTGGGACAGGGGTGGGAAAAACTGTTTTTT
- | medium-sized | TRBJ2-2 | TRBV27 | 15 | CASSSPGRLTGELFF | TGTGCCAGCAGTTCCCCGGGACGTCTTACCGGGGAGCTGTTTTTT
- | few | TRBJ2-2 | TRBV6-2/TRBV6-3 | 17 | CASSPPSGGGLRYELFF | TGTGCCAGCAGTCCTCCTTCGGGCGGGGGCCTCCGTTATGAGCTGTTTTTT
- | medium-sized | TRBJ1-1 | TRBV29-1 | 12 | CSVEVVNGEAFF | TGCAGCGTTGAAGTGGTAAACGGAGAAGCTTTCTTT
- | medium-sized | TRBJ2-7 | TRBV15 | 14 | CATSRSDSFYEQYF | TGTGCCACCAGCAGATCAGACTCCTTCTACGAGCAGTACTTC
- | medium-sized | TRBJ2-2 | TRBV18 | 18 | CASSPLKGHPLATGELFF | TGTGCCAGCTCACCGCTTAAGGGCCACCCCCTGGCCACCGGGGAGCTGTTTTTT
TRBD1 | medium-sized | TRBJ1-2 | TRBV29-1 | 12 | CSAVTQGGGYTF | TGCAGCGCTGTGACACAGGGGGGCGGCTACACCTTC
TRBD2 | medium-sized | TRBJ2-5 | TRBV29-1 | 14 | CSVGGTSGPETQYF | TGCAGCGTCGGCGGGACTAGCGGCCCAGAGACCCAGTACTTC
- | few | TRBJ2-4 | TRBV12-3/TRBV12-4 | 14 | CASTLGPAKNIQYF | TGTGCCAGCACCCTCGGACCGGCCAAAAACATTCAGTACTTC
TRBD1 | few | TRBJ1-2 | TRBV30 | 13 | CALSEDRGIGYTF | TGTGCCTTATCCGAGGACAGGGGGATAGGCTACACCTTC
- | few | TRBJ1-6 | TRBV6-2/TRBV6-3 | 15 | CASSYPQGQNSPLHF | TGTGCCAGCAGTTACCCCCAGGGGCAGAATTCACCCCTCCACTTT
TRBD1 | - | TRBJ1-2 | TRBV19 | 15 | CASSTRGGQGDGYTF | TGTGCCAGTAGTACCAGAGGTGGACAGGGTGACGGCTACACCTTC
- | medium-sized | TRBJ2-7 | TRBV6-5 | 12 | CASRQGNYEQYF | TGTGCCAGTCGGCAGGGAAATTACGAGCAGTACTTC